The T cell receptor beta chain under discussion was sequenced for a study of T cells in Graves' hyperthyroidism and ophthalmopathy. The wider study: Peripheral blood was acquired at first diagnosis, ahead of any therapy whatsoever.

This clonotype was seen ten or more times. Its matching antigen is unknown. The CDR3 regions of TCR beta were amplified from RNA transcripts. First-round RT-PCR with HTBI primers amplified the TCR CDR3 region. TCRdb processed the multiplex PCR reads anew with MiXCR; each CDR3 protein has one entry. The repertoire consists of about 420,000 distinct CDR3 sequences, with 15% to 19% occurring once and the leading ten covering less than 15%. There are 18 residues in the CDR3. Trimming at V came to 1 base and at J to 5 bases, leaving 17 bases not matched to a gene. The germline gives CDR1 DFQATT, CDR2 SNEGSKA (reference sequence). Whole-study findings and limits: In the blood, most expanded thyroid clonotypes above 0.001 appeared as well.

Sequenced: blood. The V gene is TRBV20-1, the J gene TRBJ2-5, with TRBD1 identical over 9 bases. The clonotype originates from a woman younger than 35 with Graves' hyperthyroidism. As DNA, the CDR3 is TGCAGTGCTAGAGCGAGGACCGGGACAGGGTATGGGTGGGAGACCCAGTACTTC. Encoded protein: CSARARTGTGYGWETQYF.